This TCR beta chain stems from a study of CD8 T cells in ankylosing spondylitis. This clonotype was detected only a few times. Its antigen is as yet unknown. Between the trimmed V and J ends, which lost 7 bases and 7 bases, there was a span of 20 bases. This CDR3 is 14 amino acids long. Broader study findings: Ankylosing spondylitis blood seemed to carry a telltale TCR beta motif made of under ten highly homologous variants.

TCRdb reprocessed the 5' RACE reads via MiXCR and lists one record per CDR3 protein. Here the sample spans about 340,000 distinct CDR3 sequences, roughly 14% being singletons. The source is a male donor with ankylosing spondylitis or in good health (not recorded which). Source material: blood, either unsorted or a sorted T cell fraction (not recorded which). The chain links TRBV12-3 or TRBV12-4 to TRBJ2-7; no clear D. Here the CDR3 reads CASTPSGPPSEQYF. The CDR3 DNA reads TGTGCCAGCACACCCTCCGGGCCGCCCTCTGAGCAGTACTTC.